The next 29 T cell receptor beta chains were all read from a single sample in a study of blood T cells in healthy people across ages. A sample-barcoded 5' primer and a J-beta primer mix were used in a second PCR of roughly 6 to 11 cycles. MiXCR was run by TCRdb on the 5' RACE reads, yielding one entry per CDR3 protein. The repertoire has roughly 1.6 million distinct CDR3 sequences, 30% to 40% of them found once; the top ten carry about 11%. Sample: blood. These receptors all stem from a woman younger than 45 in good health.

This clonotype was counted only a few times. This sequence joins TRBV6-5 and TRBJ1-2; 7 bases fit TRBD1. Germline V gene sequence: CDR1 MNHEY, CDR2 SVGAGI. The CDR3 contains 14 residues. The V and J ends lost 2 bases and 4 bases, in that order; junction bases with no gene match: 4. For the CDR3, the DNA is TGTGCCAGCAGTTACACCCGGACAGGCTATGGCTACACCTTC. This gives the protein CASSYTRTGYGYTF.

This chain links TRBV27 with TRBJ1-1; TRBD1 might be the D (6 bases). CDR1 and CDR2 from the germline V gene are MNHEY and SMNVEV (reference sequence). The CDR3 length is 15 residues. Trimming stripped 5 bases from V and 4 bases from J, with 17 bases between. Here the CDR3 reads CASSPWTDGGTEAFF. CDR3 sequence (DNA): TGTGCCAGCAGTCCTTGGACAGACGGCGGCACTGAAGCTTTCTTT.

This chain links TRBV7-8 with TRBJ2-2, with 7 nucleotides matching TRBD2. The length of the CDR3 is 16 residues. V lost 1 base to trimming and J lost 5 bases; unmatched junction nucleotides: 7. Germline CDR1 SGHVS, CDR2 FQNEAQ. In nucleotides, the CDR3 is TGTGCCAGCAGCTTAGGAGGCGCGGGGGTAACCGGGGAGCTGTTTTTT. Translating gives CASSLGGAGVTGELFF. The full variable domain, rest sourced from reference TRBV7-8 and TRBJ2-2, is GAGVSQSPRYKVAKRGQDVALRCDPISGHVSLFWYQQALGQGPEFLTYFQNEAQLDKSGLPSDRFFAERPEGSVSTLKIQRTQQEDSAVYLCASSLGGAGVTGELFFGEGSRLTVL.

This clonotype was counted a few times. CDR3 protein: CASSQLGESIRTDTQYF. Written as DNA, the CDR3 is TGTGCCAGCAGCCAATTAGGGGAATCGATACGCACAGATACGCAGTATTTT. J is TRBJ2-3 and V is TRBV4-2; D is perhaps TRBD1 (5 bases). Trimming shortened V by 2 bases and J by 1 base, and 16 bases separated the two germline ends. This CDR3 comprises 17 residues. Per germline, CDR1 LGHNA and CDR2 YNFKEQ.

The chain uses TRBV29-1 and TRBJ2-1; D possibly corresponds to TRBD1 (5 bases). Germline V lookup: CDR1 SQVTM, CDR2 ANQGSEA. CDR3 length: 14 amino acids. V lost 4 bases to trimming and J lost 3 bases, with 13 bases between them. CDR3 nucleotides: TGCAGCGTTGGGTGGCAGGGAAGCTACAATGAGCAGTTCTTC. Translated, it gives CSVGWQGSYNEQFF.

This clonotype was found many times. The CDR3 here is CASSPQGNYGYTF. CDR3 nucleotides: TGTGCCAGCAGTCCACAGGGAAACTATGGCTACACCTTC. The chain combines TRBV12-3 or TRBV12-4 with TRBJ1-2, with a possible D match to TRBD1 (6 bases). The V end lost 5 bases, the J end lost 2 bases, and 9 bases lay between the germline ends. The CDR3 spans 13 residues.

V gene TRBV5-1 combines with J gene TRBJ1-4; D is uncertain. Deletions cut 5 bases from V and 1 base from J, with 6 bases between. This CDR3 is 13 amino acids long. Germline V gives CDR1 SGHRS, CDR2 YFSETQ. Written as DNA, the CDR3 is TGCGCCAGCAGGTGGGAAACTAATGAAAAACTGTTTTTT. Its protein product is CASRWETNEKLFF.

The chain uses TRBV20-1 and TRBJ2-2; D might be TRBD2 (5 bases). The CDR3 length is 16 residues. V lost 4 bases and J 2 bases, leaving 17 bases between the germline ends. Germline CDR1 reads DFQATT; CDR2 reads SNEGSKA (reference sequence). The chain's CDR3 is CSATPLGGSNTGELFF. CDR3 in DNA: TGCAGTGCTACTCCCCTTGGTGGGAGTAACACCGGGGAGCTGTTTTTT.

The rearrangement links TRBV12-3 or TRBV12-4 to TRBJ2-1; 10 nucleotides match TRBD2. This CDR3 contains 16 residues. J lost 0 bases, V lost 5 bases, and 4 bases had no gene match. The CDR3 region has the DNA TGTGCCAGCAGTCCGCAGCGGGGGGGCTCCTACAATGAGCAGTTCTTC. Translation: CASSPQRGGSYNEQFF.

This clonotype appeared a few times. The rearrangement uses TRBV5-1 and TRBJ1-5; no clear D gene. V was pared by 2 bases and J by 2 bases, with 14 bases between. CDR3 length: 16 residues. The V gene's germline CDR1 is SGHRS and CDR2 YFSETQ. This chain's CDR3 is CASSLLGFEGNQPQHF. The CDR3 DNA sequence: TGCGCCAGCAGCTTATTAGGGTTTGAGGGCAATCAGCCCCAGCATTTT.

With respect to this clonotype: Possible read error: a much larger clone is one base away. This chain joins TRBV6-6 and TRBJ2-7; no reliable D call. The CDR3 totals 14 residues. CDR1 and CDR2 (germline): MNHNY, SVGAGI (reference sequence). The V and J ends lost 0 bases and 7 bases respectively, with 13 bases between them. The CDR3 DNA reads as TGTGCCAGCAGTTACTCGCGCTCCTACAATGAGCAGTACTTC. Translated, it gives CASSYSRSYNEQYF.

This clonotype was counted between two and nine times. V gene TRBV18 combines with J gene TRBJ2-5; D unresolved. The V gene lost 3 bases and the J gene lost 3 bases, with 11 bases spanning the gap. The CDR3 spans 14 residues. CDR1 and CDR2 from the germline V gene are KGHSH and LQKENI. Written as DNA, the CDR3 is TGTGCCAGCTCACCGGCGACCGTTGAAGAGACCCAGTACTTC. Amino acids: CASSPATVEETQYF.

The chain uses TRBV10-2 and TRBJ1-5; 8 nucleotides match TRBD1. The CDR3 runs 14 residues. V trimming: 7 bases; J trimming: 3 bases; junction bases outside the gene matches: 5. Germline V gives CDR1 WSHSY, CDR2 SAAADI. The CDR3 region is CASKMTGVNQPQHF. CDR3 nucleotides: TGCGCCAGCAAAATGACAGGGGTCAATCAGCCCCAGCATTTT.

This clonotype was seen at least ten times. The CDR3 region has the DNA TGTGCCAGCTCACCACCGGCTAGGGCCTACGAGCAGTACTTC. Its protein is CASSPPARAYEQYF. The chain has TRBV18 and TRBJ2-7, with D unresolved. Trimming removed 0 bases at V and 2 bases at J, with 8 bases between. This CDR3 is built from 14 residues. CDR1 is KGHSH and CDR2 is LQKENI in the germline V gene.

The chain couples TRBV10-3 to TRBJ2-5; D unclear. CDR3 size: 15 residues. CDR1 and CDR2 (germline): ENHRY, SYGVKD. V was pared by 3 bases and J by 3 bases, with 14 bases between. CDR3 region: CAISDGPGSKETQYF. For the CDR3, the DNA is TGTGCCATCAGTGATGGACCAGGTTCTAAAGAGACCCAGTACTTC.

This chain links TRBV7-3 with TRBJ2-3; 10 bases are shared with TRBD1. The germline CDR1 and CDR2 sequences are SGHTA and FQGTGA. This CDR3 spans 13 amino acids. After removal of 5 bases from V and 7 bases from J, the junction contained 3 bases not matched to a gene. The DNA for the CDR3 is TGTGCCAGCAGCCCGGGACAGGGGCATACGCAGTATTTT. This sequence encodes CASSPGQGHTQYF.

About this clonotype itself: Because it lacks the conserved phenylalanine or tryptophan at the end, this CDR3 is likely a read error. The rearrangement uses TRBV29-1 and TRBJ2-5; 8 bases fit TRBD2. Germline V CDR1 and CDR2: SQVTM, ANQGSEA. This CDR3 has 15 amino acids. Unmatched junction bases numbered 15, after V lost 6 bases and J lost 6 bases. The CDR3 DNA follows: TGCAGCGTGCCCCTGGGAGGCAGCGGGGGAAAGACCCAGTACGTC. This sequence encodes CSVPLGGSGGKTQYV.

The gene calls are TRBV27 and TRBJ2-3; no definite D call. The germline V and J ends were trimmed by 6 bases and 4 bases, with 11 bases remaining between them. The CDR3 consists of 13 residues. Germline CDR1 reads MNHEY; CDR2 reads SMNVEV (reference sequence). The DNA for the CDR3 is TGTGCCAGCAGCTTCAATGGGGCAGATACGCAGTATTTT. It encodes CASSFNGADTQYF.

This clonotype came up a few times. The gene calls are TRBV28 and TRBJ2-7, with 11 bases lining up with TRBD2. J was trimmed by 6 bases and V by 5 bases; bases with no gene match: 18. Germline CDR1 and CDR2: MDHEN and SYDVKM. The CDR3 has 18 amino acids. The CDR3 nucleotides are TGTGCCAGCAGTCTCTTGACTAGCGGGAAGACCCCATCGGGCGAGCAGTACTTC. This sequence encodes CASSLLTSGKTPSGEQYF.

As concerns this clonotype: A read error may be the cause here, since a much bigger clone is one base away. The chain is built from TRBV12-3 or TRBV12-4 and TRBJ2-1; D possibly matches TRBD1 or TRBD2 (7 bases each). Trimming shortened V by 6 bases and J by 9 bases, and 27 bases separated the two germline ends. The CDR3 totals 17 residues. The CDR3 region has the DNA TGTGCCAGCAGCCAGCGGGAACAGGGGACCCTGGGAGTTGAGCAGTTCTTC. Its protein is CASSQREQGTLGVEQFF.

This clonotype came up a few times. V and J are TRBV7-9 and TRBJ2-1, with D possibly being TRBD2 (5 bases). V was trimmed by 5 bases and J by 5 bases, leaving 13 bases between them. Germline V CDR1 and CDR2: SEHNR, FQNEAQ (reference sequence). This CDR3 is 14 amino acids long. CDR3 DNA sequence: TGTGCCAGCAGCGCAAAAACCGGGGACAATGAGCAGTTCTTC. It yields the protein CASSAKTGDNEQFF.

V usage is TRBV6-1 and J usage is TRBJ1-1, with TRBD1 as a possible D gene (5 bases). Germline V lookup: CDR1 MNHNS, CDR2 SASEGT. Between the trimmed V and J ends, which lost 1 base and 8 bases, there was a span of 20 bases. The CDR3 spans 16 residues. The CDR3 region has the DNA TGTGCCAGCAGTGAAGTCTTATGGGGTTCGGGGCGGGAAGCTTTCTTT. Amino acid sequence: CASSEVLWGSGREAFF.

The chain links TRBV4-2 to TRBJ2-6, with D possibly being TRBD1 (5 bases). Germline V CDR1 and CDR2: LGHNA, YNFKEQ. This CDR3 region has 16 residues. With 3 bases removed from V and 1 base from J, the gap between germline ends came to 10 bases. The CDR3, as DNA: TGTGCCAGCAGCCACGGCGACAGATCTGGGGCCAACGTCCTGACTTTC. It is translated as CASSHGDRSGANVLTF.

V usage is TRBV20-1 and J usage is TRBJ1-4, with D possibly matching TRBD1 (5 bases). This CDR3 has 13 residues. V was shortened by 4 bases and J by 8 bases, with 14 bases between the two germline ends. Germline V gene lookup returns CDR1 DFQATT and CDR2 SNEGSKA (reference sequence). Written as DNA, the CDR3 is TGCAGTGCTAATCCGGGACCCGGCGAAAAACTGTTTTTT. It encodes CSANPGPGEKLFF.

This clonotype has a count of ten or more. The CDR3 DNA follows: TGCAGCGTTGAGAGCGCGGGTTACGAGCAGTACTTC. This gives the protein CSVESAGYEQYF. The J gene is TRBJ2-7, the V gene TRBV29-1; possibly TRBD2 for D (5 bases). This CDR3 is built from 12 residues. Germline lookup yields CDR1 SQVTM and CDR2 ANQGSEA. The germline V and J ends were trimmed by 3 bases and 4 bases, with 10 bases remaining between them.

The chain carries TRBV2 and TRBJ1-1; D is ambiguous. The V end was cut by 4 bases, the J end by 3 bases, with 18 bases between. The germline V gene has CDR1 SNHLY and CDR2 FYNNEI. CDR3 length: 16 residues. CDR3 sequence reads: CASSVLGLSGDTEAFF. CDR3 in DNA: TGTGCCAGCAGTGTGCTTGGCCTCAGTGGGGACACTGAAGCTTTCTTT.

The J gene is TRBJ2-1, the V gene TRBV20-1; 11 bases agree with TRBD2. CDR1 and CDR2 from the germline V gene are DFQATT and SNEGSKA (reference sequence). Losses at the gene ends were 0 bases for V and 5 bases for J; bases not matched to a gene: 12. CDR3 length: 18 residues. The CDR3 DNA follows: TGCAGTGCTAGAGATCGTTGGCTAGCGGGAGGCTGGGACAATGAGCAGTTCTTC. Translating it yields CSARDRWLAGGWDNEQFF.

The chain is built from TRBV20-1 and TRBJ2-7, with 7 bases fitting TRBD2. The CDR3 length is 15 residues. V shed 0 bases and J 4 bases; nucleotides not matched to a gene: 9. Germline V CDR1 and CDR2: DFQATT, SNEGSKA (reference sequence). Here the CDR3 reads CSARDLAGVGYEQYF. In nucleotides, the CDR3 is TGCAGTGCTAGAGATCTGGCGGGAGTGGGGTACGAGCAGTACTTC.

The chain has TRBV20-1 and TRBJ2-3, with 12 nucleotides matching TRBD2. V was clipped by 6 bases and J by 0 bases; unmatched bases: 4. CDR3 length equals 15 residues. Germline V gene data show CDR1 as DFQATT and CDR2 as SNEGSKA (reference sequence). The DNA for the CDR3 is TGCAGTGCCGGACTAGCGGGGTGGAGCACAGATACGCAGTATTTT. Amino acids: CSAGLAGWSTDTQYF.